This T cell receptor (beta chain) came from a study of blood T cell repertoires in COVID-19. Whole-study context: Sample material is recorded as cDNA or gDNA derived from T cells, B-cell-depleted T cells, or PBMCs.

TCRdb keeps only in-frame clones here, not all; method: immunoSEQ multiplex PCR. Among about 210,000 clones listed, about 81% were seen once. Per germline, CDR1 LNHDA and CDR2 SQIVND (reference sequence). Trimming removed 8 bases at V and 5 bases at J, with 9 bases between. The CDR3 length is 11 residues. Allocation to cohorts depended on clinical history reported by the participants. The genes are TRBV19 and TRBJ1-2; TRBD1 is a possible D gene (5 bases). This clonotype was obtained from a middle-aged man who had recovered from COVID-19. The sequenced sample was PBMCs or T cells enriched from blood (not recorded which). The DNA of the CDR3 is TGTGCCAGTGGCCAGGGATATGGCTACACCTTC. Its protein product is CASGQGYGYTF.